The rows below give T cell receptor beta chains drawn from one sample of a study of tumor-infiltrating lymphocytes in primary liver carcinoma. TCRdb analysed the multiplex PCR reads with MiXCR anew, one entry per CDR3 protein. The data show more than 70,000 distinct CDR3 sequences, with approximately 62% seen just once and about 25% held by the top ten. The source material was tumor-adjacent normal liver tissue. All receptors derive from a man in his forties or fifties with primary liver carcinoma and hepatitis B virus infection. Both conserved end residues are part of each CDR3. D genes are given only for firm matches. Rows give clone size only sometimes, using once, few, many, or a class for an expanded clone.

V gene: TRBV6-2/TRBV6-3
J gene: TRBJ2-7
D gene: TRBD2
clone size: NA
CDR3 protein: CASSYRLAGIAYEQYF
CDR3 DNA: TGTGCCAGCAGTTACAGACTAGCGGGAATAGCCTACGAGCAGTACTTC

V gene: TRBV12-3/TRBV12-4
J gene: TRBJ2-7
D gene: NA
clone size: NA
CDR3 protein: CASSLSTRYKQYF
CDR3 DNA: TGTGCCAGCAGTTTAAGCACGAGATACAAACAGTACTTC

V gene: TRBV11-2
J gene: TRBJ2-7
D gene: TRBD2
clone size: NA
CDR3 protein: CASCLVPGASGREREQCF
CDR3 DNA: TGTGCCAGCTGCTTAGTCCCTGGGGCTAGCGGGAGGGAGCGTGAGCAGTGCTTC

V gene: TRBV6-5
J gene: TRBJ2-6
D gene: NA
clone size: many
CDR3 protein: CASSYGFDSGANVLTF
CDR3 DNA: TGTGCCAGCAGTTACGGGTTCGACTCTGGGGCCAACGTCCTGACTTTC

V gene: TRBV6-6
J gene: TRBJ2-2
D gene: TRBD1
clone size: NA
CDR3 protein: CASSCLGQGNTGELYF
CDR3 DNA: TGTGCCAGCAGTTGCCTGGGACAGGGTAACACCGGGGAGCTGTATTTT

V gene: TRBV5-5
J gene: TRBJ2-1
D gene: TRBD1
clone size: medium-sized
CDR3 protein: CASSPGQGSYNEQFF
CDR3 DNA: TGTGCCAGCAGCCCTGGACAGGGTTCCTACAATGAGCAGTTCTTC

V gene: TRBV6-5
J gene: TRBJ2-6
D gene: NA
clone size: NA
CDR3 protein: CASRSVAGANVLTF
CDR3 DNA: TGTGCTAGCAGATCCGTCGCGGGGGCCAACGTCCTGACTTTC

V gene: TRBV29-1
J gene: TRBJ2-1
D gene: NA
clone size: NA
CDR3 protein: CSVATFWPWSRQERFF
CDR3 DNA: TGCAGCGTCGCCACGTTTTGGCCCTGGTCCCGTCAAGAGCGGTTCTTC

V gene: TRBV11-2
J gene: TRBJ2-7
D gene: TRBD1
clone size: large
CDR3 protein: CASSLDRRQGAYEQYF
CDR3 DNA: TGTGCCAGCAGCTTAGATCGCAGACAGGGGGCCTACGAGCAGTACTTC

V gene: TRBV5-8
J gene: TRBJ2-3
D gene: NA
clone size: many
CDR3 protein: CASSRIDTQYF
CDR3 DNA: TGTGCCAGCAGCAGAATCGATACGCAGTATTTT